The T cell receptor (beta chain) under discussion was sequenced for a study of identical twins (dated by TCRdb to the mid-2010s). Study-wide context: The study deep-sequenced TCR alpha and beta repertoires from monozygotic twins, unrelated adults of various ages and cord blood to test whether fetal clonotypes persist. To rule out contamination, replicate twin experiments were performed at different times with different library preparation protocols.

Every donor in the study was a healthy Caucasian. Three pairs of female monozygotic twins, all aged about 18 to 29 years, were included in the twin cohort. Peripheral blood mononuclear cells were the source from which RNA for the TCR libraries was isolated. The library relied on 5' RACE. For sequencing, an Illumina HiSeq 2000 was employed. A universal primer binding site was introduced by template switching, and a unique molecular identifier was present in the final cDNA, enabling accurate counting of TCR cDNA molecules. Specific primers in the conserved constant-segment region were used to synthesize first-strand cDNA for the TCR alpha and beta chains. Each cDNA library was double barcoded, with a SMART-Mk sample barcode plus Illumina barcodes, to control for contamination. TruSeq adapter sequences along with Illumina sample barcodes were introduced in two successive PCR steps. Sequencing of the TCR alpha and beta cDNA libraries was done on the Illumina HiSeq platform using custom primers. Regarding the original processing steps: MiGEC processed the raw reads to extract unique molecular identifiers, while MiXCR was used to determine the CDR3 positions. For each individual, recombination models were inferred using an EM algorithm with the repgenHMM and IGoR tools. The analysis of shared clonotypes was done with the tcR package in R, with sharing normalized by the product of cloneset sizes. To study raw recombination without the effects of thymic and clonal selection, out-of-frame nonproductive sequences were analyzed. TCRdb handled the public reads itself, with Q25 trimming in fastp and clone calling in MiXCR, and kept productive beta chains. Records with the same CDR3 protein are collapsed into one entry carrying the most frequent genes and DNA. The V and J calls were not made by the authors but by TCRdb's processing. This sample holds 690,000 or so distinct CDR3 sequences; 8.6% were observed only once. 0.98% of the sample rests with the top ten.

The paper as a whole reports these results and caveats: In monozygotic twins, out-of-frame TCR alpha sharing was systematically underestimated by recombination models, although the models agreed with sharing between unrelated individuals. Because the same donors could not be followed over many years, the conclusions relied on cross-sectional statistical analysis. Abundant cord blood beta clonotypes carried fewer insertions; young adult naive repertoires showed a weaker similar trend, while memory repertoires showed none. Excess twin sharing in beta out-of-frame sequences was weaker because fewer shared sequences lowered the signal-to-noise ratio. Invariant T cells such as MAIT and iNKT could partly confound zero-insertion analyses, although diverse VJ usage argued against such confounding for most clonotypes. Compared with coincidental sharing between unrelated individuals, out-of-frame TCR alpha sequences shared between twins showed an excess of sequences with low generation probability.

In regard to this clonotype: Its antigen specificity is not known. No quality values exist for individual bases; no much larger clone is one base distant.

Via the germline V gene (reference sequence), CDR1 is LNHNV and CDR2 YYDKDF. The CDR3 sequence holds 14 residues, the cysteine and phenylalanine included. The entry retains the CDR3 DNA only, 42 bases that are in frame from base 1. Between the V and J ends, shortened by 5 bases and 1 base respectively, the junction contains 11 bases. The same data also went into a second study, on yellow fever vaccine responses in identical twins. As that second study puts it: According to the authors, in identical twins the way T cells responded to vaccination appeared partly convergent and partly personalized. In the study, vaccine-responding T cell clones were precisely tracked in identical twins.

The chain uses TRBV15 and TRBJ2-5, with the D gene not clear enough to name. The specimen was PBMCs. The receptor's source is a young woman in good health. The CDR3 in this case is CATSRKQVQETQYF. Here is the DNA: TGTGCCACCAGCCGAAAACAAGTCCAAGAGACCCAGTACTTC.